This T cell receptor beta chain was sequenced in a study of long-term antiretroviral therapy in people with HIV. As to this clone: Its cognate antigen is unknown.

The authors ran the immunoSEQ assay, v3.0, at survey level. Only in-frame clones appear in the TCRdb table, and some are missing; sequencing was by immunoSEQ multiplex PCR. This table holds roughly 20,000 clones, about nine tenths found once. The study's findings and limits: Among HIV repertoires, CDR3 length ranges were narrower than those of controls.

This sequence was found in a young woman with HIV. This specimen was unsorted PBMCs, taken 1.8 years before starting antiretroviral therapy.

CDR3 in amino acids: CASSGQGAGSNEQYV. The CDR3 DNA reads as TGTGCCAGCAGCGGACAGGGGGCGGGTTCAAACGAGCAGTACGTC. This chain uses TRBV6-1 with TRBJ2-7; TRBD1 matches 11 bases. Germline trimming cut 6 bases from V and 5 bases from J; bases unmatched to any gene: 9. The germline V gene encodes CDR1 MNHNS and CDR2 SASEGT. The CDR3 has 15 residues.